This TCR beta chain derives from a study of identifying expanded T cells in peripheral blood. Germline values: CDR1 KGHSH, CDR2 LQKENI. The CDR3 is made up of 16 amino acids. Trimming removed 3 bases at V and 0 bases at J, with 11 bases between. During the collection period, no donor immune events like infections were recorded. Sequenced by immunoSEQ multiplex PCR; TCRdb stores in-frame clones only, minus some. The repertoire holds over 100,000 clones, approximately 88% seen once, with 14% in the top ten. The source is a person aged 18 to 75 in good health. Sequencing input: blood. This sequence joins TRBV18 and TRBJ1-4, with D perhaps TRBD1 (6 bases). The CDR3 sequence is CASSPSQGSTNEKLFF. CDR3 sequence (DNA): TGTGCCAGCTCACCTTCACAGGGCTCAACTAATGAAAAACTGTTTTTT.